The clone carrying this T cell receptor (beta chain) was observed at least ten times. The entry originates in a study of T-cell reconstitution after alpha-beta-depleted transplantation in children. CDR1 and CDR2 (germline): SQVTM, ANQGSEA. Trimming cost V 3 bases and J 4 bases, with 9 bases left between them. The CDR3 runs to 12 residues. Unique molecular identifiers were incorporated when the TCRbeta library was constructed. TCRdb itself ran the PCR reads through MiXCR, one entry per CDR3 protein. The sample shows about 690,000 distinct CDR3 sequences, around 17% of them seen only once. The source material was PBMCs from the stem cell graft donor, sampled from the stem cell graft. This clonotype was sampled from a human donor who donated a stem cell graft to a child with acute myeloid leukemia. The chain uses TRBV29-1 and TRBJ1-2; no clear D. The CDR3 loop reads CSVDVTTYGYTF. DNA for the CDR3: TGCAGCGTTGATGTGACAACCTATGGCTACACCTTC.